The 10 T cell receptor beta chains given below trace back to one sample, sequenced in a study of identical twins. TCRdb processed the 5' RACE reads anew with MiXCR; each CDR3 protein has one entry. The data contain approximately 690,000 distinct CDR3 sequences, around 5.7% of them seen just once; the ten biggest clones take up approximately 2%. Sequences were obtained from naive T cells sorted from blood. The source is a man between 18 and 35 years old in good health.

The chain joins TRBV14 to TRBJ2-5, with TRBD1 as a possible D gene (5 bases). Trimming removed 4 bases at V and 8 bases at J, with 17 bases between. The CDR3 contains 14 residues. Germline assignment: CDR1 SGHDN and CDR2 FVKESK. Here the CDR3 reads CASSLGIGARTQYF. In nucleotides, the CDR3 is TGTGCCAGCAGCCTGGGAATAGGGGCCCGCACCCAGTACTTC.

A few counts support this clonotype. The chain combines TRBV7-2 with TRBJ2-7, with unresolved D. Per the germline V gene, CDR1 is SGHTA and CDR2 is FQGNSA. The CDR3 is 9 amino acids. CDR3: CPSPHEQYV. As DNA, the CDR3 is TGTCCCTCACCCCACGAGCAGTACGTC.

This clonotype was counted many times. The chain has TRBV5-1 and TRBJ1-1; D possibly corresponds to TRBD1 (6 bases). There are 16 residues in the CDR3. The germline V and J ends were trimmed by 3 bases and 3 bases, with 18 bases remaining between them. Germline V gene data show CDR1 as SGHRS and CDR2 as YFSETQ. The CDR3 DNA reads as TGCGCCAGCAGCTGGGGGCCCGGGGGACCGGACACTGAAGCTTTCTTT. Protein product: CASSWGPGGPDTEAFF.

This clonotype was recorded a few times. The V and J genes are TRBV5-1 and TRBJ2-1; 8 nucleotides match TRBD1. Germline V lookup: CDR1 SGHRS, CDR2 YFSETQ. CDR3 size: 15 residues. V was pared by 4 bases and J by 6 bases, with 9 bases of the junction left unmatched. CDR3 residues: CASSPKQGGGNEQFF. CDR3 coding DNA: TGCGCCAGCAGCCCTAAACAGGGGGGAGGCAATGAGCAGTTCTTC.

To note about this clonotype: This likely comes from a read error, as the CDR3 has no conserved phenylalanine or tryptophan at its end. This chain joins TRBV29-1 and TRBJ1-2; a weak D match, TRBD1 (6 bases). V was shortened by 1 base and J by 8 bases, with 8 bases between the two germline ends. CDR1 is SQVTM, CDR2 ANQGSEA, per germline. The CDR3 has 11 amino acids. CDR3 DNA: TGCAGCGTTGAAGCAGGGACAGGCTACACCTAC. Residues: CSVEAGTGYTY.

This clonotype has a count of ten or more. V gene TRBV4-2 combines with J gene TRBJ2-1; D not resolved. The CDR3 runs 16 residues. Germline loops: CDR1 LGHNA, CDR2 YNFKEQ. Trimming shortened V by 1 base and J by 4 bases, and 14 bases separated the two germline ends. This chain's CDR3 is CASSQVLGTFYNEQFF. The DNA for the CDR3 is TGTGCCAGCAGCCAAGTCCTCGGCACATTTTACAATGAGCAGTTCTTC.

This clonotype was picked up many times. V and J are TRBV24-1 and TRBJ2-2; D assignment may be TRBD1 or TRBD2 (5 bases each). Looked up from germline, CDR1 is KGHDR and CDR2 is SFDVKD. The CDR3 runs to 12 residues. V was shortened by 7 bases and J by 3 bases, with 5 bases between the two germline ends. The CDR3 bases are TGTGCCACCAGGGGACACACCGGGGAGCTGTTTTTT. This translates into CATRGHTGELFF.

The V and J genes are TRBV29-1 and TRBJ2-1; D is perhaps TRBD1 (5 bases). Germline CDR1 reads SQVTM; CDR2 reads ANQGSEA. V was cut by 1 base and J by 7 bases, with 8 bases left in between. This CDR3 contains 12 residues. In nucleotides, the CDR3 is TGCAGCGTTGAAGGTCAGGGTAATGAGCAGTTCTTC. It specifies CSVEGQGNEQFF.

With regard to this clonotype: A much larger clone lies one base from this, so it may be a read error. No conserved phenylalanine or tryptophan ends this CDR3, so it is likely a read error. This chain joins TRBV5-6 and TRBJ1-3; 7 bases are a match to TRBD1. The CDR3 runs 14 residues. J was trimmed by 2 bases and V by 4 bases; bases with no gene match: 3. Germline V CDR1 and CDR2: SGHDT, YYEEEE. Here the CDR3 DNA reads TGTGCCAGCAGCCCAGACAGGGCTGGAAACACCATATATTCT. Its protein product is CASSPDRAGNTIYS.

This clonotype was found many times. This chain joins TRBV4-1 and TRBJ1-1; no clear D gene. CDR1 MGHRA and CDR2 YSYEKL come from the germline V gene. The CDR3 extends over 14 amino acids. V was shortened by 0 bases and J by 0 bases, with 5 bases between the two germline ends. CDR3 sequence (DNA): TGCGCCAGCAGCCAAGAACGCGTGAACACTGAAGCTTTCTTT. Residues: CASSQERVNTEAFF.